The 12 T cell receptor beta chains reported below all come from one sample, sequenced in a study of T cell responses to AZD1222 COVID-19 vaccine. The repertoire was sequenced with immunoSEQ multiplex PCR; TCRdb's copy has only in-frame clones and lacks some. The top ten clones hold 2.5% to 3.5% of a sample with about 150,000 clones, 92% of them seen once. The sequenced sample was peripheral blood, obtained 28 days after the second AZD1222 dose. The receptors were gathered from an adult who received the AZD1222 COVID-19 vaccine.

The genes are TRBV7-2 and TRBJ2-3; D possibly uses TRBD1 or TRBD2 (5 bases each). CDR1 is SGHTA, CDR2 FQGNSA, per germline. Trimming stripped 9 bases from V and 1 base from J, with 11 bases between. The CDR3 loop spans 13 amino acids. The CDR3 nucleotides read TGTGCCAGTGCAGTGGGGGGCACAGATACGCAGTATTTT. Amino acid sequence: CASAVGGTDTQYF.

This clone was seen only once. J is TRBJ1-1 and V is TRBV9; D call uncertain. Germline V gives CDR1 SGDLS, CDR2 YYNGEE. There are 12 residues in the CDR3. Trimming left V 3 bases short and J 7 bases short, with 10 bases between. The CDR3 bases are TGTGCCAGCAGCGAAGGCGGACTTGAAGCTTTCTTT. This codes for CASSEGGLEAFF. Drawing the rest from reference TRBV9 and TRBJ1-1, the complete variable domain is DSGVTQTPKHLITATGQRVTLRCSPRSGDLSVYWYQQSLDQGLQFLIQYYNGEERAKGNILERFSAQQFPDLHSELNLSSLELGDSALYFCASSEGGLEAFFGQGTRLTVV.

This sequence joins TRBV11-2 and TRBJ1-3; D is undetermined. The CDR3 loop spans 14 amino acids. From germline, CDR1 is SGHAT and CDR2 FQNNGV. Between the trimmed V and J ends, which lost 0 bases and 0 bases, there was a span of 3 bases. The CDR3 reads CASSLESSGNTIYF. CDR3 bases: TGTGCCAGCAGCTTAGAGAGCTCTGGAAACACCATATATTTT.

The rearrangement uses TRBV21-1 and TRBJ2-7; the table calls TRBD1, which could not be checked here. TRBV21-1 is classified as a pseudogene. The CDR3 covers 14 residues. CDR3 protein: CASSKRDRGREQYF. The CDR3 bases are TGTGCCAGCAGCAAACGGGACAGGGGGCGCGAGCAGTACTTC.

The chain combines TRBV5-1 with TRBJ2-7; TRBD2 is a possible D gene (6 bases). V was cut by 0 bases and J by 2 bases, with 15 bases left in between. The CDR3 consists of 16 residues. The germline V gene has CDR1 SGHRS and CDR2 YFSETQ. In DNA form, the CDR3 reads TGCGCCAGCAGCTTGGTGGTTCGGAGGGAAACCTACGAGCAGTACTTC. Amino acid sequence: CASSLVVRRETYEQYF.

The rearrangement joins TRBV30 to TRBJ1-3, with 8 bases lining up with TRBD1. The CDR3 contains 14 residues. V lost 0 bases to trimming and J lost 8 bases; unmatched junction nucleotides: 6. The germline CDR1 and CDR2 sequences are GTSNPN and SVGIG (reference sequence). CDR3 protein: CAWSVGRGLDTIYF. As DNA, the CDR3 is TGTGCCTGGAGTGTCGGCAGGGGGCTGGACACCATATATTTT.

For the CDR3, the DNA is TGTGCCAGTAGTCCCCTGGGGCAGGGGTATGACACTGAAGCTTTCTTT. Its protein is CASSPLGQGYDTEAFF. The chain combines TRBV19 with TRBJ1-1; D perhaps matches TRBD1 (6 bases). The germline gives CDR1 LNHDA, CDR2 SQIVND (reference sequence). V was clipped by 5 bases and J by 3 bases, with 19 bases between them. The CDR3 has 16 amino acids.

The J gene is TRBJ2-2, the V gene TRBV28; D is tentatively TRBD1 or TRBD2 (5 bases each). In germline, CDR1 is MDHEN, CDR2 SYDVKM. Trimming removed 6 bases from V and 4 bases from J, with 21 bases in between. This CDR3 is 17 amino acids long. The CDR3 region is CASRTLFRDPGTGELFF. CDR3 DNA sequence: TGTGCCAGCAGGACACTTTTCCGGGACCCAGGCACCGGGGAGCTGTTTTTT.

The V call is TRBV7-8, the J call TRBJ1-5; D is ambiguous. The CDR3 is 11 amino acids. The V gene's germline CDR1 is SGHVS and CDR2 FQNEAQ. The V end lost 4 bases, the J end lost 9 bases, and 7 bases lay between the germline ends. The CDR3 coding sequence is TGTGCCAGCAGCTCCGGGTGGCCCCAGCATTTT. It specifies CASSSGWPQHF.

This rearrangement joins TRBV11-2 to TRBJ2-7, with D tentatively TRBD2 (5 bases). This CDR3 is built from 14 residues. V was trimmed by 4 bases and J by 0 bases, leaving 10 bases between them. The germline CDR1 and CDR2 sequences are SGHAT and FQNNGV. The CDR3 DNA reads as TGTGCCAGCAGCTCCGGACTCCTCTCCTACGAGCAGTACTTC. The encoded protein is CASSSGLLSYEQYF.

The chain couples TRBV18 to TRBJ1-1, with D uncertain. In germline, CDR1 is KGHSH, CDR2 LQKENI. Trimming took off 8 bases at V and 2 bases at J, with 9 bases between the two ends. The CDR3 is 12 residues long. As DNA, the CDR3 is TGTGCCAGCCGTAATAGCAACACTGAAGCTTTCTTT. Translating gives CASRNSNTEAFF.

The chain employs TRBV7-6 and TRBJ2-3; 7 bases map to TRBD2. Germline V gives CDR1 SGHVS, CDR2 FNYEAQ. The CDR3 runs to 15 residues. V lost 5 bases and J lost 2; bases outside the gene matches: 7. Here the CDR3 reads CASSQGLLYTDTQYF. The CDR3 coding sequence is TGTGCCAGCAGCCAGGGACTACTATACACAGATACGCAGTATTTT.